These 9 T cell receptor beta chains originate from one sample sequenced in a study of cytomegalovirus exposure and HLA in healthy donors. Primers for the PCR totalled 60 Vbeta and 13 Jbeta. Here immunoSEQ multiplex PCR was the method, and the copy in TCRdb shows in-frame clones only, minus some. In the table there are around 140,000 clones, approximately 91% of which are singletons. Material for sequencing was PBMCs. These receptor sequences come from a woman in her forties in good health and CMV-seronegative.

The V call is TRBV9, the J call TRBJ1-2; D is uncertain. CDR1 and CDR2 from the germline V gene are SGDLS and YYNGEE. The CDR3 loop spans 15 amino acids. Trimming pared 0 bases from V and 5 bases from J, leaving 14 bases between. In nucleotides, the CDR3 is TGTGCCAGCAGCGTAGGAGGCAACGGAATGTATGGCTACACCTTC. This sequence encodes CASSVGGNGMYGYTF. The whole variable domain, filled in from reference TRBV9 and TRBJ1-2, reads DSGVTQTPKHLITATGQRVTLRCSPRSGDLSVYWYQQSLDQGLQFLIQYYNGEERAKGNILERFSAQQFPDLHSELNLSSLELGDSALYFCASSVGGNGMYGYTFGSGTRLTVV.

The chain recombines TRBV5-1 with TRBJ1-1, with 7 bases that match TRBD1. The CDR3 sequence is 13 residues long. With V trimmed by 0 bases and J by 7 bases, 3 bases remained unmatched. Germline CDR1 and CDR2: SGHRS and YFSETQ. Here the CDR3 reads CASSLGQGDEAFF. Here the CDR3 DNA reads TGCGCCAGCAGCTTGGGTCAGGGGGATGAAGCTTTCTTT.

The chain couples TRBV11-3 to TRBJ2-3, with D possibly matching TRBD1 (6 bases). Germline CDR1 and CDR2: SGHNT and YENEEA. The CDR3 length is 13 residues. Between the trimmed V and J ends, which lost 5 bases and 5 bases, there was a span of 11 bases. Written as DNA, the CDR3 is TGTGCCAGCAGCGGGGGCACTCGAGATACGCAGTATTTT. It translates to CASSGGTRDTQYF.

The V call is TRBV27, the J call TRBJ1-2; D is unclear. The CDR3 has 15 amino acids. V shed 6 bases and J shed 5 bases, with 19 bases lying between them. The germline V gene encodes CDR1 MNHEY and CDR2 SMNVEV (reference sequence). CDR3 in amino acids: CASRMRRAGGYGYTF. In nucleotides, the CDR3 is TGTGCCAGCAGAATGCGGCGAGCGGGAGGGTATGGCTACACCTTC.

The J gene is TRBJ2-3, the V gene TRBV7-2; 13 bases fit TRBD2. The J segment lost 8 bases and the V segment lost 5 bases, leaving 10 bases of the junction unmatched. Germline-derived CDR1 and CDR2 are SGHTA and FQGNSA. CDR3 length: 16 amino acids. CDR3 sequence (DNA): TGTGCCAGCAGCCCGCCGGGACTAGCGGGATCGGGTACGCAGTATTTT. As protein: CASSPPGLAGSGTQYF. Full variable domain (rest looked up from reference TRBV7-2 and TRBJ2-3): GAGVSQSPSNKVTEKGKDVELRCDPISGHTALYWYRQSLGQGLEFLIYFQGNSAPDKSGLPSDRFSAERTGGSVSTLTIQRTQQEDSAVYLCASSPPGLAGSGTQYFGPGTRLTVL.

The genes are TRBV2 and TRBJ1-5; a weak D match, TRBD1 (5 bases). The V gene's germline CDR1 is SNHLY and CDR2 FYNNEI. Trimming stripped 8 bases from V and 0 bases from J, with 14 bases between. This CDR3 is 15 amino acids long. CDR3 coding DNA: TGTGCCAGCTCCAGGGAGGGAGGTAGCAATCAGCCCCAGCATTTT. Protein sequence: CASSREGGSNQPQHF.

This clone was seen a single time. The chain has TRBV4-1 and TRBJ2-2; 8 bases are a match to TRBD1. J lost 2 bases, V lost 3 bases, and 17 bases had no gene match. CDR3 length: 20 amino acids. Germline V gene sequence: CDR1 MGHRA, CDR2 YSYEKL. The CDR3 spells CASSQGQGAIILPNTGELFF. In DNA form, the CDR3 reads TGCGCCAGCAGCCAGGGGCAGGGGGCGATAATACTACCTAACACCGGGGAGCTGTTTTTT.

The chain uses TRBV4-3 and TRBJ2-7; 9 nucleotides agree with TRBD1. The CDR3 spans 15 residues. Germline loops: CDR1 LGHNA, CDR2 YSLEER. The V gene end was trimmed by 1 base and the J gene end by 2 bases; junction bases not matched to a gene: 3. CDR3 nucleotides: TGCGCCAGCAGCCAAGCCGGGACAGGGACCTACGAGCAGTACTTC. The encoded protein is CASSQAGTGTYEQYF.

The chain recombines TRBV5-1 with TRBJ1-1; D is uncertain. Trimming pared 5 bases from V and 4 bases from J, leaving 18 bases between. CDR1 SGHRS and CDR2 YFSETQ come from the germline V gene. This CDR3 region has 15 residues. The CDR3 nucleotides are TGCGCCAGCAGACTTCAAACCGGGATCTTCACTGAAGCTTTCTTT. Translated: CASRLQTGIFTEAFF. Full variable domain (missing parts from reference TRBV5-1 and TRBJ1-1): KAGVTQTPRYLIKTRGQQVTLSCSPISGHRSVSWYQQTPGQGLQFLFEYFSETQRNKGNFPGRFSGRQFSNSRSEMNVSTLELGDSALYLCASRLQTGIFTEAFFGQGTRLTVV.